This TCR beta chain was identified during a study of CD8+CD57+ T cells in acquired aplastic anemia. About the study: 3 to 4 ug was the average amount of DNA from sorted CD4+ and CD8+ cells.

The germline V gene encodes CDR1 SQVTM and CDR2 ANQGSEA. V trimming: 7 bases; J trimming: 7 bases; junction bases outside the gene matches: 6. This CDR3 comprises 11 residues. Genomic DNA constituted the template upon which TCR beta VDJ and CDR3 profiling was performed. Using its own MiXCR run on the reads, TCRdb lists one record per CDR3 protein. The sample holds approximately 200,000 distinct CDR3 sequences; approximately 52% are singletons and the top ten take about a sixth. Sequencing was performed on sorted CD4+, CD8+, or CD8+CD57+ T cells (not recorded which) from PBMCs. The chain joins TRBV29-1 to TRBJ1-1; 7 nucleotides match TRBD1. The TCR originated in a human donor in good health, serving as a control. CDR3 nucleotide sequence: TGCAGCGCCGGACGGACAGGTGAAGCTTTCTTT. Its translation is CSAGRTGEAFF.